What follows is one T cell receptor (beta chain) and its context. This receptor's antigen is unknown. No quality values exist for individual bases; no much larger clone is one base distant. From each donor, a single peripheral blood sample of approximately 120 mL on average was drawn into heparinised tubes. A BD FACSAria II was used to sort naive, central memory, regulatory and stem cell-like memory CD4+ T cells with a panel that included CD45RO, CCR7, CD25, CD127, CD95 and CD27. Purity was above 95% for every sorted population. Right away, PBMCs were isolated by Lymphoprep density gradient centrifugation and were stained directly, with no culture step. To minimize batch effects, samples were stained and sorted in pairs, one healthy donor with one patient per experiment. These data belong to a study of beta chain features in type 1 diabetes (dated by TCRdb to the late 2010s). Concerning the study at large: Patients and healthy donors did not differ in mean age, gender distribution, total cell number or subset yield. Regulatory and stem cell-like memory subsets were obtained from only 8 patients and roughly eight healthy donors, while naive and central memory subsets were obtained from all 30 or so donors. A total of some 110 million sorted cells were examined across all samples, and a strong correlation was observed between cell number per subset and RNA yield. The study compared the TCRB repertoires of sorted circulating CD4+ T cell subsets in recently diagnosed type 1 diabetes patients with those in matched healthy donors. Study-wide findings and limitations: Because small numbers of individuals were included in the HLA sub-analyses, any influence of HLA type on TCRB rearrangement was left unresolved. Shorter templates might have been favored by PCR, but patient and control samples were amplified and corrected together, so both groups would have been affected equally by any skew. At VDJ recombination sites, type 1 diabetes patients had fewer insertions and more deleted nucleotides, which implies abnormalities in thymic rearrangement. Naive, central memory and regulatory TCRB repertoires appeared to be more alike among patients than among healthy donors. Because cDNA was sequenced instead of genomic DNA, highly expressing activated cells could be over-represented, though the groups showed no difference in activation or CD3 levels. A moderate but significant shortening of TCRB CDR3 length was observed in type 1 diabetes patients in all four CD4+ subsets.

The entire isolated RNA was reverse transcribed using the High Capacity cDNA Reverse Transcription Kit, and thus expressed TCRB transcripts were sequenced. Naive, central memory and regulatory T cell samples underwent deep immunoSEQ sequencing, averaging about 3.5 million total reads per sample. Sorted cells were lysed in RLT buffer, and RNA was extracted using DNase-treated RNeasy Micro or Mini kits according to cell number. To prevent cross-contamination, each cell subset was processed individually, whereas patient and healthy donor samples were processed jointly. TCRB sequences were amplified from cDNA with the immunoSEQ multiplex PCR, producing 87-bp fragments spanning the CDR3 region. Amplicons were sequenced on the Illumina HiSeq platform. The authors' analysis ran thus. PCR bias was computationally corrected using synthetic template baselines, reads within Hamming distance 2 were collapsed, and singletons that could not be merged were discarded. Reads were aligned to IMGT to assign V, D and J genes, CDR3 length, and insertions or deletions at six rearrangement sites. Within each subset, clonotype counts were normalized to sorted cell number, after which true diversity and Gini coefficients were computed with the tcR R package. The overlap coefficient, calculated on TCRB nucleotide sequences, was used to measure repertoire sharing. Out-of-frame TCRB sequences from naive cells were analyzed as a proxy for the pre-selection repertoire. TCRdb's version of the immuneACCESS table is confined to in-frame rearrangements and falls short of the full clone set. An unresolved V gene accounts for under half of the shortfall where checked; the remainder is of unknown origin. V and J calls and clone size follow that table, whereas D and trimming were derived from the DNA. The table for this sample lists 250,000 to 300,000 clones; less than 30% of them were counted only once. About 0.012% of the sample belongs to the ten largest clones.

V and J are truncated by 2 bases and 1 base respectively, leaving an intervening sequence of 8 bases. CDR3 length: 14 amino acids, cysteine to phenylalanine. Left in the record is the CDR3 DNA by itself, 42 bases read in frame from the first base. The germline V gene yields MGHDK for CDR1 and SYGVNS for CDR2. The sample was naive CD4+ T cells from blood. What this sample's cell subset or site label stands for: true naive CD4+ T cells. The receptor comes from a woman aged 25 to 45 with type 1 diabetes. The receptor chain draws on TRBV25-1 and TRBJ2-5; no confident D gene assignment can be made. The nucleotide sequence is given as TGTGCCAGCAGTGAAACAGTTCCCCAAGAGACCCAGTACTTC. Its translation is CASSETVPQETQYF.